Listed here are 23 T cell receptor beta chains from one sample, sequenced in a study of T cells in Graves' hyperthyroidism and ophthalmopathy. The source material, RNA transcripts, was used to amplify TCR beta CDR3 regions. HTBI primers were the set used in a first-round RT-PCR of the TCR CDR3. MiXCR, applied by TCRdb to the multiplex PCR reads, yields one record per CDR3 protein. The data show a few hundred thousand distinct CDR3 sequences, about a fifth seen once. The sample comprised blood. The receptors come from a man between 18 and 35 years old with Graves' ophthalmopathy.

This clonotype has only a few counts. One base away lies a much larger clone, so this may be a sequencing read error. The CDR3 carries no conserved terminal phenylalanine or tryptophan, so it likely arises from a read error. The V gene is TRBV11-2, the J gene TRBJ1-1, with D perhaps TRBD1 (6 bases). This CDR3 is 15 amino acids long. V lost 0 bases to trimming and J lost 7 bases, with 15 bases between them. Germline CDR1 is SGHAT and CDR2 is FQNNGV. CDR3 nucleotide sequence: TGTGCCAGCAGCTTAGATCATTGGGGGGCGAATGAAGCTTTCCTT. Translated, it gives CASSLDHWGANEAFL.

The chain recombines TRBV11-3 with TRBJ2-2; D is tentatively TRBD1 or TRBD2 (5 bases each). V was clipped by 0 bases and J by 7 bases, with 9 bases between them. This CDR3 is built from 14 residues. Germline V CDR1 and CDR2: SGHNT, YENEEA. Here the CDR3 reads CASSLDEGIGELFF. The CDR3 DNA is TGTGCCAGCAGCTTAGATGAGGGGATCGGGGAGCTGTTTTTT.

This clonotype came up many times. V and J are TRBV27 and TRBJ1-4; unclear D gene. CDR3 length equals 14 residues. Germline CDR1 MNHEY, CDR2 SMNVEV (reference sequence). The V gene lost 7 bases and the J gene lost 6 bases, with 15 bases spanning the gap. The CDR3 nucleotides read TGTGCCAGCAAAGCGGGATACACGGATGAAAAACTGTTTTTT. Protein sequence: CASKAGYTDEKLFF.

This clonotype was counted many times. This chain joins TRBV10-2 and TRBJ2-7; 10 nucleotides agree with TRBD1. Germline CDR1 and CDR2: WSHSY and SAAADI. The trim removed 3 bases at V and 2 bases at J, leaving 7 bases unmatched. The CDR3 is made up of 16 amino acids. As DNA, the CDR3 is TGCGCCAGCAGTGATCCCCGGGACAGGGGAACCTACGAGCAGTACTTC. Its translation: CASSDPRDRGTYEQYF.

This clonotype has only a few counts. The chain couples TRBV10-3 to TRBJ1-1; tentative D call: TRBD1 (6 bases). Trimming left V 4 bases short and J 1 base short, with 10 bases between. The CDR3 is 14 residues long. In germline, CDR1 is ENHRY, CDR2 SYGVKD. CDR3 nucleotides: TGTGCCATCAGTGTAGCAGGGGAGAACACTGAAGCTTTCTTT. Its translation: CAISVAGENTEAFF.

This sequence joins TRBV6-1 and TRBJ1-1; 7 bases match TRBD1. Germline V lookup: CDR1 MNHNS, CDR2 SASEGT. V lost 5 bases, J lost 3 bases, and 24 bases stayed unmatched. This CDR3 comprises 20 residues. This chain's CDR3 is CASSSIGGGGGPNPDTEAFF. The CDR3 region has the DNA TGTGCCAGCAGTTCAATCGGGGGGGGAGGGGGCCCGAACCCCGACACTGAAGCTTTCTTT.

The genes are TRBV29-1 and TRBJ2-1, with 14 bases that match TRBD2. The CDR3 is made up of 14 amino acids. Trimming at V came to 7 bases and at J to 5 bases, leaving 4 bases not matched to a gene. Germline loops: CDR1 SQVTM, CDR2 ANQGSEA. The CDR3 is CSAAGLAGDNEQFF. CDR3 DNA sequence: TGCAGCGCTGCGGGACTAGCGGGGGACAATGAGCAGTTCTTC.

Ten or more counts support this clonotype. The chain links TRBV3-1 to TRBJ2-5; D call uncertain. The germline gives CDR1 LGHDT, CDR2 YNNKEL (reference sequence). Trimming removed 4 bases from V and 5 bases from J, with 17 bases in between. This CDR3 has 15 amino acids. This CDR3 reads CASSLTSTQGETQYF. CDR3 DNA: TGTGCCAGCAGCCTTACCAGCACCCAAGGGGAGACCCAGTACTTC.

Many counts were recorded for this clonotype. The chain couples TRBV24-1 to TRBJ2-1; unclear D gene. The CDR3 has 12 residues. Germline V gene sequence: CDR1 KGHDR, CDR2 SFDVKD. V was clipped by 5 bases and J by 6 bases, with 7 bases between them. The CDR3 DNA is TGTGCCACCAGTGGGCCCAGCAATGAGCAGTTCTTC. Translation gives CATSGPSNEQFF.

This clonotype was seen ten or more times. One junction end disagrees with the germline gene, perhaps due to a read error. The J gene is TRBJ2-5, the V gene TRBV7-7; D could derive from TRBD1 or TRBD2 (5 bases each). There are 16 residues in the CDR3. Germline CDR1 reads SSHAT; CDR2 reads FNYEAQ (reference sequence). The CDR3 DNA reads as TGTGCTAGCAGCTTAGAAGTACGGGACGCAAAAGAGACCCAGTACTTC. Amino acid sequence: CASSLEVRDAKETQYF.

The count of this clonotype is one. This rearrangement joins TRBV10-3 to TRBJ2-7, with D possibly matching TRBD2 (5 bases). The CDR3 is 15 amino acids. The germline V gene encodes CDR1 ENHRY and CDR2 SYGVKD. V was clipped by 2 bases and J by 5 bases, with 16 bases between them. DNA for the CDR3: TGTGCCATCAGTGAGAACTCTGGGAGTAGCGACGAGCAGTACTTC. Translating gives CAISENSGSSDEQYF.

This clonotype was observed many times. The gene calls are TRBV3-1 and TRBJ2-5; 7 bases map to TRBD2. V dropped 7 bases and J dropped 5; count of bases not matched to a gene: 7. Germline V gene lookup returns CDR1 LGHDT and CDR2 YNNKEL (reference sequence). The CDR3 length is 13 residues. The CDR3 sequence is CASILSGEETQYF. The DNA of the CDR3 is TGTGCCAGCATCCTCAGCGGGGAGGAGACCCAGTACTTC.

This clonotype has a count of ten or more. J is TRBJ1-2 and V is TRBV5-6; D not resolved. The germline gives CDR1 SGHDT, CDR2 YYEEEE. The CDR3 runs to 12 residues. V was shortened by 2 bases and J by 5 bases, with 7 bases between the two germline ends. CDR3 sequence (DNA): TGTGCCAGCAGCTTACAGTTATATGGCTACACCTTC. Amino acid sequence: CASSLQLYGYTF.

CDR3 protein: CASTREPRGGAGELFF. CDR3 nucleotides: TGTGCCAGCACTAGGGAGCCCAGGGGGGGGGCCGGGGAGCTGTTTTTT. The rearrangement links TRBV6-2 or TRBV6-3 to TRBJ2-2; tentatively, D is TRBD1 or TRBD2 (7 bases each). Between the trimmed V and J ends, which lost 7 bases and 6 bases, there was a span of 21 bases. This CDR3 spans 16 amino acids. CDR1 and CDR2 from the germline V gene are MNHEY and SVGEGT.

This clonotype was detected many times. The V and J genes are TRBV3-1 and TRBJ2-7; D possibly matches TRBD1 or TRBD2 (5 bases each). The CDR3 extends over 14 amino acids. The germline V gene has CDR1 LGHDT and CDR2 YNNKEL (reference sequence). The germline V and J ends were trimmed by 1 base and 2 bases, with 9 bases remaining between them. The CDR3 DNA reads as TGTGCCAGCAGCCAAGTACCGGGACCCTACGAGCAGTACTTC. Translating it yields CASSQVPGPYEQYF.

This clonotype has only a few counts. V and J are TRBV6-1 and TRBJ1-2; a weak D match, TRBD1 (5 bases). There are 13 residues in the CDR3. Germline V lookup: CDR1 MNHNS, CDR2 SASEGT. With 6 bases removed from V and 8 bases from J, the gap between germline ends came to 16 bases. The CDR3 is CASSRDSIRGYTF. The CDR3 DNA sequence: TGTGCCAGCAGCCGGGACTCCATTAGGGGCTACACCTTC.

Comment on this clonotype: It may be a read error: a sequence one base away is much more abundant. The chain joins TRBV12-3 or TRBV12-4 to TRBJ2-5; D ambiguous. There are 11 residues in the CDR3. CDR3 nucleotide sequence: TGTGCCAGCACCCTCCAAGAGACCCAGTGCTTC. Translating gives CASTLQETQCF.

CDR3 protein: CASSPTGDRDGYTF. In nucleotides, the CDR3 is TGTGCCAGCAGCCCAACAGGGGATCGGGATGGCTACACCTTC. V gene TRBV7-6 combines with J gene TRBJ1-2, with 7 bases matching TRBD1. The length of the CDR3 is 14 residues. Losses at the gene ends were 5 bases for V and 6 bases for J; bases not matched to a gene: 9. Germline assignment: CDR1 SGHVS and CDR2 FNYEAQ.

This clonotype has at least ten counts. The chain joins TRBV12-3 or TRBV12-4 to TRBJ2-7; tentatively, D is TRBD1 (6 bases). V was clipped by 2 bases and J by 5 bases, with 13 bases between them. CDR3 length: 14 residues. Here the CDR3 DNA reads TGTGCCAGCAGTTTACCACAGGGAAACAACGAGCAGTACTTC. Translating gives CASSLPQGNNEQYF.

V usage is TRBV5-1 and J usage is TRBJ2-5; 10 nucleotides line up with TRBD1. CDR1 and CDR2 (germline): SGHRS, YFSETQ. The junction had 8 bases not matched to a gene; V was cut back by 4 bases and J by 5 bases. CDR3 length equals 15 residues. CDR3: CASSPGDRGWETQYF. CDR3 in DNA: TGCGCCAGCAGCCCCGGGGACAGGGGTTGGGAGACCCAGTACTTC.

This clonotype was recorded many times. J is TRBJ2-1 and V is TRBV7-3; TRBD1 or TRBD2 may be the D gene (5 bases each). Germline V gene data show CDR1 as SGHTA and CDR2 as FQGTGA. V dropped 4 bases and J dropped 6 bases, with 10 bases sitting between them. The CDR3 consists of 13 residues. The CDR3 bases are TGTGCCAGCAGCTGGGGACCAATCAATGAGCAGTTCTTC. Translation: CASSWGPINEQFF.

This clonotype was observed a handful of times. This chain links TRBV24-1 with TRBJ1-2; no clear D gene. Germline-derived CDR1 and CDR2 are KGHDR and SFDVKD. V was clipped by 0 bases and J by 8 bases, with 9 bases between them. The CDR3 extends over 13 amino acids. The CDR3 sequence: CATSDLLGKGYTF. The CDR3 DNA is TGTGCCACCAGTGATTTGTTGGGTAAGGGCTACACCTTC.

This clonotype appeared many times. This chain links TRBV12-3 or TRBV12-4 with TRBJ2-5, with 8 positions matching TRBD2. The CDR3 spans 15 residues. Germline trimming cut 5 bases from V and 5 bases from J; bases unmatched to any gene: 10. The CDR3 loop reads CASSLGGGAEETQYF. CDR3 DNA sequence: TGTGCCAGCAGTCTCGGGGGGGGGGCGGAGGAGACCCAGTACTTC.